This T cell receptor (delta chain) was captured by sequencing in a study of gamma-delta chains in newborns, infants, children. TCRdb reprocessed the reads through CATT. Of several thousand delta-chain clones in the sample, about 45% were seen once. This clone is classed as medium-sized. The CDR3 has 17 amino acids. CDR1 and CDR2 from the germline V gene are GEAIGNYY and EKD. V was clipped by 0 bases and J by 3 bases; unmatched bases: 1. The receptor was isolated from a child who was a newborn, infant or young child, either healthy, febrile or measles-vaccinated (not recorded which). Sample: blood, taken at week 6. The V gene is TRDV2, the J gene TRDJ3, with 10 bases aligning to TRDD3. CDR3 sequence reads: CACDTAGGYWDTRQMFF. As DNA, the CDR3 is TGTGCCTGTGACACCGCTGGGGGATACTGGGACACCCGACAGATGTTTTTC.